These T cell receptor beta chains were read from a single sample in a study of Ad26.COV2.S vaccination and SARS-CoV-2 variants. Generated by immunoSEQ multiplex PCR, the TCRdb table keeps only in-frame clones and is missing some. Of about 680,000 clones in the sample, around 89% were seen once. The input for sequencing was peripheral blood, taken in a trial of Ad26.COV2.S vaccine versus placebo. The receptors come from a person between 18 and 60 years old who received the Ad26.COV2.S COVID-19 vaccine or a placebo. CDR3s include the opening cysteine and the closing phenylalanine or tryptophan. A D gene is named only where the DNA matches it firmly. The size entry is marked missing in some rows and otherwise reads once, few, many or a size class.

D,J,size,V,DNA,CDR3
NA,TRBJ2-3,NA,TRBV12-5,TGTGCTAGTGGTTTGGAAGGAGGGTTGGTCACAGATACGCAGTATTTT,CASGLEGGLVTDTQYF
NA,TRBJ2-7,NA,TRBV13,TGTGCCAGCAGCTCAGTAGAAGTAAGCTCCTACGAGCAGTACTTC,CASSSVEVSSYEQYF
NA,TRBJ2-6,NA,TRBV2,TGTGCCAGCGGGGGGAACTCTGGGGCCAACGTCCTGACTTTC,CASGGNSGANVLTF
TRBD1,TRBJ1-2,NA,TRBV7-2,TGTGCCAGCAGCTTAACAGGGGTAGAGTATGGCTACACCTTC,CASSLTGVEYGYTF
NA,TRBJ2-2,NA,TRBV6-5,TGTGCCAGCAGTTACTGGTTCACCGGGGAGCTGTTTTTT,CASSYWFTGELFF
NA,TRBJ2-7,NA,TRBV6-5,TGTGCCAGCAGTTATACCCGGGGGACCTACGAGCAGTACTTC,CASSYTRGTYEQYF
NA,TRBJ2-3,NA,TRBV10-2,TGCGCCAGCAGTGAGTCTTGGGATCCAGATACGCAGTATTTT,CASSESWDPDTQYF
NA,TRBJ1-5,NA,TRBV10-3,TGTGCCATCAGTCCGGGCCCTGGGACCGATCAGCCCCAGCATTTT,CAISPGPGTDQPQHF
NA,TRBJ1-1,NA,TRBV27,TGTGCCAGCTGGTCCCAGGGCGGGTACACTGAAGCTTTCTTT,CASWSQGGYTEAFF
NA,TRBJ2-2,NA,TRBV6-2/TRBV6-3,TGTGCCAGCAGCCAGGGGATTCACACCGGGGAGCTGTTTTTT,CASSQGIHTGELFF
NA,TRBJ1-2,NA,TRBV12-3/TRBV12-4,TGTGCCAGCAGAGACGATAACTATGGCTACACCTTC,CASRDDNYGYTF
TRBD1,TRBJ1-1,NA,TRBV28,TGTGCCAGCAGTTATCCGGGACAGGGGGCGAGAAGTACTGAAGCTTTCTTT,CASSYPGQGARSTEAFF
NA,TRBJ1-4,NA,TRBV19,TGTGCCAGTATTAATGACCCTGCAACTAATGAAAAACTGTTTTTT,CASINDPATNEKLFF
TRBD1,TRBJ1-1,NA,TRBV6-5,TGTGCCAGCAGTTACCACAGGGGTGGCACTGAAGCTTTCTTT,CASSYHRGGTEAFF
NA,TRBJ2-1,NA,TRBV5-6,TGTGCCAGCAGCTTTGATAGGGTGTCACCTGAGCAGTTCTTC,CASSFDRVSPEQFF
NA,TRBJ1-6,NA,TRBV7-9,TGTGCCAGCAGCTCCGGTGGCAGCTATAATTCACCCCTCCACTTT,CASSSGGSYNSPLHF
NA,TRBJ2-3,NA,TRBV6-1,TGTGCCAGCAGTGACTACGACATATCACGCACAGATACGCAGTATTTT,CASSDYDISRTDTQYF
TRBD1,TRBJ2-6,few,TRBV27,TGTGCCAGCAGTCCGAACAGGGGGCTTTTCTCCGGGGCCAACGTCCTGACTTTC,CASSPNRGLFSGANVLTF
TRBD2,TRBJ2-1,NA,TRBV5-1,TGCGCCAGCAGCTTGGCCAACCGCGGGAGAGGCGATGAGCAGTTCTTC,CASSLANRGRGDEQFF
NA,TRBJ1-4,NA,TRBV9,TGTGCCAGCAGCCTGGGACCTCAAGAAAAACTGTTTTTT,CASSLGPQEKLFF
TRBD1,TRBJ1-5,NA,TRBV7-6,TGTGCCAGCAGCCCGGGGACAGGGGGCGATCAGCCCCAGCATTTT,CASSPGTGGDQPQHF
TRBD1,TRBJ2-5,once,TRBV3-1/TRBV3-2,TGTGCCAGCAGCCAAGAAATGCCGACAGGGTGGGCAGAAGAGACCCAGTACTTC,CASSQEMPTGWAEETQYF